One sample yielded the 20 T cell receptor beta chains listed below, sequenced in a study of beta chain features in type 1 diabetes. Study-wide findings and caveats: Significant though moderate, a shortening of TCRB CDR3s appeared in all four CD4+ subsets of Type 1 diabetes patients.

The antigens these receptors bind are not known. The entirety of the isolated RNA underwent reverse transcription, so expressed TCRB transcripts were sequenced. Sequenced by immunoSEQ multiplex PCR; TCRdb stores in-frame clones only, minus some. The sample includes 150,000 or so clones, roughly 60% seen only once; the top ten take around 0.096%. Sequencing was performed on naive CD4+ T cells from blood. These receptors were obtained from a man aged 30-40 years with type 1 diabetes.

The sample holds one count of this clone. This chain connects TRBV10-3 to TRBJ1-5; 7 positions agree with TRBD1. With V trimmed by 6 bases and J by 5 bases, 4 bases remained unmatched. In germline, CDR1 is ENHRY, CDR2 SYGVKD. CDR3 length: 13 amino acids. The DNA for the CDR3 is TGTGCCATCAGCGGGCAGGGGGATCAGCCCCAGCATTTT. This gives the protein CAISGQGDQPQHF.

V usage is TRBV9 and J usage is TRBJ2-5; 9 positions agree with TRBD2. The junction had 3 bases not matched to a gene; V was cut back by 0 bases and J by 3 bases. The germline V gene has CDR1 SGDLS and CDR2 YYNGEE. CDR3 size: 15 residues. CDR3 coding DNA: TGTGCCAGCAGCGTAGGGGCTAGCGGGGAAGAGACCCAGTACTTC. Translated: CASSVGASGEETQYF.

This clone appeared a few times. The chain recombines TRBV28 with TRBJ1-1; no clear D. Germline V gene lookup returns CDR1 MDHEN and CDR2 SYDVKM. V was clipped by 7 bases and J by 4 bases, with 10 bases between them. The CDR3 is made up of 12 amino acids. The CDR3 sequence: CASTSRGTEAFF. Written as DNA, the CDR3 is TGTGCCAGCACTAGTCGGGGCACTGAAGCTTTCTTT. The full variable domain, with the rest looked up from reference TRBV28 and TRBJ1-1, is DVKVTQSSRYLVKRTGEKVFLECVQDMDHENMFWYRQDPGLGLRLIYFSYDVKMKEKGDIPEGYSVSREKKERFSLILESASTNQTSMYLCASTSRGTEAFFGQGTRLTVV.

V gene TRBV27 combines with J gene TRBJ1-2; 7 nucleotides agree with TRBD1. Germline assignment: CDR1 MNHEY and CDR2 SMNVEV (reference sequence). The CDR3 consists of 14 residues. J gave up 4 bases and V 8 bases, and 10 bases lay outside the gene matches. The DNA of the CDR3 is TGTGCCAGCGGACCCGGGACAGTCGTCTATGGCTACACCTTC. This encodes CASGPGTVVYGYTF.

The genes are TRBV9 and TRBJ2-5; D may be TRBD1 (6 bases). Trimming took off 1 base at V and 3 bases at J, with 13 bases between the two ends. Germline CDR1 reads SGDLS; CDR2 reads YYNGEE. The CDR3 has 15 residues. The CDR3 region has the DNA TGTGCCAGCAGCGTATATGAAGGGGGAAAAGAGACCCAGTACTTC. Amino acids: CASSVYEGGKETQYF.

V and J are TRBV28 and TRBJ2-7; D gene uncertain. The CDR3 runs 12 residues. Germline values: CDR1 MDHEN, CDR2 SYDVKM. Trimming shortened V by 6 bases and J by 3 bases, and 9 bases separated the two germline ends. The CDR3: CASSASLYEQYF. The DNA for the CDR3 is TGTGCCAGCAGCGCCTCACTCTACGAGCAGTACTTC.

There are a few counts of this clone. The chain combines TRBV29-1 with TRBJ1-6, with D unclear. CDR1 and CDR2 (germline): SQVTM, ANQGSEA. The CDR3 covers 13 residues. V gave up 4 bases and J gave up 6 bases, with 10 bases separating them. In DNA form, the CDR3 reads TGCAGCGTTGCCGAGGAGGGTAATTCACCCCTCCACTTT. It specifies CSVAEEGNSPLHF.

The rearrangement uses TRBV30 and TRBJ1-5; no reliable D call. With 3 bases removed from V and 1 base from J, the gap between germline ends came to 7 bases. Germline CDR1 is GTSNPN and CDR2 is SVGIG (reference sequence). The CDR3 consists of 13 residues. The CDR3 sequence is CAWSTTSNQPQHF. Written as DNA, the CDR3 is TGTGCCTGGAGCACAACGAGCAATCAGCCCCAGCATTTT.

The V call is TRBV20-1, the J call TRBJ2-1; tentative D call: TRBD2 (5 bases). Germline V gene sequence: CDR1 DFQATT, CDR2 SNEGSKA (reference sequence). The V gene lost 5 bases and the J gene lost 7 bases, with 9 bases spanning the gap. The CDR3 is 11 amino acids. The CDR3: CSAYRRNEQFF. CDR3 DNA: TGCAGTGCTTATCGGAGGAATGAGCAGTTCTTC.

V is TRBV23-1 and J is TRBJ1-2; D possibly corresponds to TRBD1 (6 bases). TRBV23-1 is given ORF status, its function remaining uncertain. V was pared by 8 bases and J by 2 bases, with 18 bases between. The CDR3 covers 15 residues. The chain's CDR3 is CASGLSTGANYGYTF. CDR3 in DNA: TGCGCCAGCGGCCTTTCGACGGGGGCGAACTATGGCTACACCTTC.

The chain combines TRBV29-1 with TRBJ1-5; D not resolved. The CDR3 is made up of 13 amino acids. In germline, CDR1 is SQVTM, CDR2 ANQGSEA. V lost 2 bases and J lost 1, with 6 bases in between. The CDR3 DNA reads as TGCAGCGTTGAATTGATGAGCAATCAGCCCCAGCATTTT. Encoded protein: CSVELMSNQPQHF.

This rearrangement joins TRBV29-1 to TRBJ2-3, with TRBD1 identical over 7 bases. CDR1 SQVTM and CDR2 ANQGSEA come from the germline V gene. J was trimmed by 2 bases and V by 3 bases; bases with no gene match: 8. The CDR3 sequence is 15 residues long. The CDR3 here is CSVDSGDRITDTQYF. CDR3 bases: TGCAGCGTTGACTCTGGGGACAGAATCACAGATACGCAGTATTTT.

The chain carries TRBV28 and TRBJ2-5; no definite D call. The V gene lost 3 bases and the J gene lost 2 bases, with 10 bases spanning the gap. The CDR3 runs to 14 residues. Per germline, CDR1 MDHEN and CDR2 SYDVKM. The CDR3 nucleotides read TGTGCCAGCAGTTTCGACACCTGGCAAGAGACCCAGTACTTC. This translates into CASSFDTWQETQYF.

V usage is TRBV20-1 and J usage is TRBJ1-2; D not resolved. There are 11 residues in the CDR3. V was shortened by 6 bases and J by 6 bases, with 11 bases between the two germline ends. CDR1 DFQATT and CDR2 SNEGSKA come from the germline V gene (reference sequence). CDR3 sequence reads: CSAGMSNGYTF. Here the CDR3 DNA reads TGCAGTGCCGGTATGAGTAATGGCTACACCTTC.

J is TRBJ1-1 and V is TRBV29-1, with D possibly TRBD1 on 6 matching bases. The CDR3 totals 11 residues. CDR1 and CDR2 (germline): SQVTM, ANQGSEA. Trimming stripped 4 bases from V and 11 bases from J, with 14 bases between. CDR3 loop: CSVVRRGEAFF. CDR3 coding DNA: TGCAGCGTTGTGAGAAGGGGGGAGGCTTTCTTT.

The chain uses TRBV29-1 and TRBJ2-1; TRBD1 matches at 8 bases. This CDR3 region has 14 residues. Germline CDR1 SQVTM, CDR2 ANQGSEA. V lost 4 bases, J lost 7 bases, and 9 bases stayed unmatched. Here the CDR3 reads CSVASQGVWNEQFF. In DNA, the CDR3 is TGCAGCGTTGCTTCACAGGGGGTCTGGAATGAGCAGTTCTTC.

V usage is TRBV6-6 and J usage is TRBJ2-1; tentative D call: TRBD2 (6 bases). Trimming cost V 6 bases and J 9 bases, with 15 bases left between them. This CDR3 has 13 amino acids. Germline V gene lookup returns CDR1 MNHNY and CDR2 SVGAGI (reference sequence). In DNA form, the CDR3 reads TGTGCCAGCAGAGGCCTTAAGGGAGGTGAGCAGTTCTTC. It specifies CASRGLKGGEQFF.

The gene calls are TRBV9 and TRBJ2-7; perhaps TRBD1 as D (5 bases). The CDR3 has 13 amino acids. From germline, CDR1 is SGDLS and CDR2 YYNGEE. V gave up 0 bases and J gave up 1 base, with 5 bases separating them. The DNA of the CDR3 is TGTGCCAGCAGCGTAGGACAGTCCTACGAGCAGTACTTC. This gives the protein CASSVGQSYEQYF.

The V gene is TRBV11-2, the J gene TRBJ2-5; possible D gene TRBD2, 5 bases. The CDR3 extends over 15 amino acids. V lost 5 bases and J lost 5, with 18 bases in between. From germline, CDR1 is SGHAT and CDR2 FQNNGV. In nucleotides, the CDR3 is TGTGCCAGCAGCGGAGGACCCACGGTATTGGAGACCCAGTACTTC. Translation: CASSGGPTVLETQYF.

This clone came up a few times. CDR3 in amino acids: CASSYSASGAYEQYF. CDR3 nucleotides: TGTGCCAGCAGTTACTCGGCTAGCGGGGCCTACGAGCAGTACTTC. The rearrangement joins TRBV6-5 to TRBJ2-7, with 9 bases matching TRBD2. Germline values: CDR1 MNHEY, CDR2 SVGAGI. Trimming took 0 bases from V and 2 from J; bases not matched to a gene: 2. This CDR3 spans 15 amino acids.